This TCR beta chain derives from a study of cytomegalovirus exposure and HLA in healthy donors (dated by TCRdb to between 2016 and 2019). Study-wide context: A later analysis indicated that the roughly 120 validation repertoires were generated on the platform also employed for the 700 or so repertoires of the first cohort. Besides the first cohort of 500 to 700 subjects, a separate validation cohort made up of over 95 different subjects was used. The study aimed to test whether signatures of past pathogen exposure could be identified by cataloging public T cell receptors. To predict cytomegalovirus infection status, the study combined high-throughput TCR immunosequencing, statistical association of individual TCRs with disease status, and machine learning. General conclusions and limits of the study: Of the cluster scores, approximately 95% were above 0 in a later analysis, which found that TCRs clustered in the first cohort also tended to co-occur in the 120 validation repertoires. According to the authors, the approach could potentially be generalized to other disease states and immunological phenotypes. All 120 or so repertoires were used to score co-occurrence in the validation cohort in a later analysis, because that analysis had no HLA typing for the cohort. Across donors, most TCR sequences were observed very rarely, whereas some public TCRs were present in many individuals. The study listed 164 TCR beta chains as associated with cytomegalovirus. In vitro tests confirmed that a few of the cytomegalovirus-associated TCR beta chains recognize cytomegalovirus antigens. In both the original and validation cohorts, the classifier was reported to diagnose cytomegalovirus status with high specificity and sensitivity.

From a lookup of the germline V gene (reference sequence), CDR1 and CDR2 are MNHEY and SMNVEV. The CDR3 spans 16 residues, from the cysteine through the phenylalanine. CDR3 DNA is the only sequence kept; it has 48 bases, read in frame from the first base. Cut back by 5 bases and 0 bases, the V and J ends lie 16 bases apart. The donors belonged to the validation cohort of around 110 subjects, which was separate from the roughly 670-subject first cohort. The method was the immunoSEQ multiplex PCR assay. On the study's bioinformatics: A statistical classification framework was developed to diagnose cytomegalovirus status using the catalog of TCR beta chain sequences. The table was pulled from immuneACCESS by TCRdb, which kept in-frame rearrangements only. Such tables lose some clones; where checked, under half of the loss comes from unresolved V genes, and the rest has no known cause. The V and J calls and clone size are taken from that table; D and trimming were inferred from the DNA. Within this sample are 100,000 to 150,000 clones, with around 95% of them counted one time only. The ten largest clones add up to about 1.7% of the sample.

This clone appeared a single time. The target of this receptor is not known. Base quality data are lacking; no much larger clone is found one base away. The origin of this receptor is a man between 18 and 29 years old in good health and CMV-seronegative. The sequence links TRBV27 to TRBJ1-1, with a tentative D gene TRBD1 over 6 matching bases. The sequenced sample was PBMCs. The CDR3 region has the sequence CASSLLAGQMNTEAFF. In nucleotide form, the sequence is TGTGCCAGCAGTCTACTCGCCGGACAGATGAACACTGAAGCTTTCTTT.